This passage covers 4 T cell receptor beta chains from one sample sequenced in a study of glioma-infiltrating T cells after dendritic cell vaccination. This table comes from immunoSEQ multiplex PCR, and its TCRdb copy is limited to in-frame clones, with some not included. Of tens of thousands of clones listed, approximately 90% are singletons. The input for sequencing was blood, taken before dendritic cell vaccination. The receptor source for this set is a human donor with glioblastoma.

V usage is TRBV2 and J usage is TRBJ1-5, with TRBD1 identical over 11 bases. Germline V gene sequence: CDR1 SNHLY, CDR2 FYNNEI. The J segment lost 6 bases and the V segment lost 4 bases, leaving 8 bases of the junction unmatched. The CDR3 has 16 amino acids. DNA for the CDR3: TGTGCCAGCAGTGCACTCAGGACAGGGGGCGGTCAGCCCCAGCATTTT. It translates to CASSALRTGGGQPQHF.

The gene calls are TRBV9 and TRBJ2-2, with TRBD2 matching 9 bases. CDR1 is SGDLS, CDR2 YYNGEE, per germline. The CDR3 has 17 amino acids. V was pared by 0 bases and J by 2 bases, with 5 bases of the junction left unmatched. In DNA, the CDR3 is TGTGCCAGCAGCGTAGCAGCGGGGGGAATCAACACCGGGGAGCTGTTTTTT. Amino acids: CASSVAAGGINTGELFF.

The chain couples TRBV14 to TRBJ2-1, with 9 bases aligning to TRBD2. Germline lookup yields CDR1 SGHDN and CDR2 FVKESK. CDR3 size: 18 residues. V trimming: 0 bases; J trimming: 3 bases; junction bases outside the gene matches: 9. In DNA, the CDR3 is TGTGCCAGCAGCCAAGAGGGAGGAGCGGGGGGCAACTACAATGAGCAGTTCTTC. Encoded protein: CASSQEGGAGGNYNEQFF.

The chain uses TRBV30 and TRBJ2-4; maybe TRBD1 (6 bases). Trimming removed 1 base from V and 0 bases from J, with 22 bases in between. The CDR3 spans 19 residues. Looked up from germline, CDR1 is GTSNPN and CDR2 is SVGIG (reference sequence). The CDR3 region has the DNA TGTGCCTGGAGTGGTTTCGGGACATCGCCACACGTAGCCAAAAACATTCAGTACTTC. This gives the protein CAWSGFGTSPHVAKNIQYF.